This passage covers 19 T cell receptor beta chains from one sample sequenced in a study of identical twins. TCRdb re-called the 5' RACE reads through MiXCR, storing one row per CDR3 protein. The sample holds about 260,000 distinct CDR3 sequences, 7% seen once. This same sample was also part of a study on yellow fever vaccine responses in identical twins.

The sequenced material came from memory (CD45RO+) T cells sorted from blood. The origin of the receptors is a woman under 30 in good health.

This sequence joins TRBV7-6 and TRBJ2-1; 9 bases align to TRBD2. Trimming removed 2 bases from V and 8 bases from J; junction bases left unmatched: 7. The CDR3 runs to 15 residues. Per the germline V gene, CDR1 is SGHVS and CDR2 is FNYEAQ. In nucleotides, the CDR3 is TGTGCCAGCAGCTTACTAGCGGGGCTCCCCCATGAGCAGTTCTTC. Its protein is CASSLLAGLPHEQFF.

The CDR3 here is CSARDQKAPREQFF. CDR3 DNA: TGCAGTGCTAGAGATCAGAAGGCCCCCAGGGAGCAGTTCTTC. The gene calls are TRBV20-1 and TRBJ2-1; D unclear. Trimming removed 0 bases from V and 10 bases from J, with 16 bases in between. CDR1 and CDR2 (germline): DFQATT, SNEGSKA (reference sequence). This CDR3 is built from 14 residues.

A few counts support this clonotype. The CDR3 DNA reads TGTGCCAGCACTCCCCGTGGGGGGCCCGGGGAGCTGTTTTTT. Translation gives CASTPRGGPGELFF. The chain uses TRBV28 and TRBJ2-2; the D call may be TRBD1 or TRBD2 (6 bases each). The CDR3 consists of 14 residues. CDR1 MDHEN and CDR2 SYDVKM come from the germline V gene. Trimming took 7 bases from V and 6 from J, leaving 15 bases between them.

Many counts were recorded for this clonotype. The CDR3 DNA follows: TGCGCCAGCAGCTTGGGAGGGGACTTTGGCTACACCTTC. Translated, it gives CASSLGGDFGYTF. The chain couples TRBV5-1 to TRBJ1-2; D may be TRBD1 (5 bases). This CDR3 is built from 13 residues. Germline-derived CDR1 and CDR2 are SGHRS and YFSETQ. V lost 0 bases to trimming and J lost 7 bases, with 10 bases between them.

This clonotype has a handful of counts. The genes are TRBV10-3 and TRBJ1-6; weak D call: TRBD1 (6 bases). The germline V gene has CDR1 ENHRY and CDR2 SYGVKD. V was cut by 3 bases and J by 9 bases, with 9 bases left in between. This CDR3 spans 13 amino acids. CDR3 residues: CAISDRGVSPLHF. The CDR3 DNA follows: TGTGCCATCAGTGACAGGGGAGTTTCACCCCTCCACTTT.

This chain uses TRBV20-1 with TRBJ2-7, with 7 bases aligning to TRBD1. The CDR3 contains 12 residues. Germline V gene data show CDR1 as DFQATT and CDR2 as SNEGSKA (reference sequence). Trimming took 4 bases from V and 2 from J; bases not matched to a gene: 2. The CDR3 DNA reads as TGCAGTGCTACGGGGACAGCCTACGAGCAGTACTTC. Translated, it gives CSATGTAYEQYF.

This clonotype has a count of ten or more. J is TRBJ1-4 and V is TRBV5-1; TRBD1 might be the D (6 bases). This CDR3 has 13 amino acids. CDR1 and CDR2 from the germline V gene are SGHRS and YFSETQ. Trimming stripped 4 bases from V and 5 bases from J, with 9 bases between. The CDR3 DNA follows: TGCGCCAGCAGCCTGACAGGAAATGAAAAACTGTTTTTT. This sequence encodes CASSLTGNEKLFF.

This clonotype was counted at least ten times. The V gene is TRBV6-1, the J gene TRBJ2-7; D may be TRBD1 (6 bases). The V end was cut by 6 bases, the J end by 3 bases, with 15 bases between. Germline CDR1 MNHNS, CDR2 SASEGT. There are 14 residues in the CDR3. CDR3 protein: CASRERIGGYEQYF. CDR3 sequence (DNA): TGTGCCAGCAGGGAAAGAATAGGGGGCTACGAGCAGTACTTC.

This clonotype was picked up many times. The chain uses TRBV24-1 and TRBJ2-4; D is uncertain. V dropped 1 base and J dropped 7 bases, with 10 bases sitting between them. The CDR3 is made up of 14 amino acids. Germline V gene lookup returns CDR1 KGHDR and CDR2 SFDVKD. The CDR3: CATSDFGAGNIQYF. As DNA, the CDR3 is TGTGCCACCAGTGATTTCGGCGCTGGGAACATTCAGTACTTC.

The rearrangement joins TRBV12-3 or TRBV12-4 to TRBJ1-6, with D hard to call. V lost 2 bases and J 8 bases, leaving 10 bases between the germline ends. There are 14 residues in the CDR3. The CDR3 nucleotides read TGTGCCAGCAGTTTAAGGTCCTCATATTCACCCCTCCACTTT. This codes for CASSLRSSYSPLHF.

The chain combines TRBV15 with TRBJ2-2, with D unresolved. The V and J ends lost 0 bases and 4 bases respectively, with 9 bases between them. This CDR3 spans 15 amino acids. Germline-derived CDR1 and CDR2 are LNHNV and YYDKDF (reference sequence). The CDR3 spells CATSRDGLGTGELFF. The CDR3 coding sequence is TGTGCCACCAGCAGAGATGGATTGGGCACCGGGGAGCTGTTTTTT.

The chain joins TRBV12-3 or TRBV12-4 to TRBJ1-1; tentative D call: TRBD1 (5 bases). Between the trimmed V and J ends, which lost 6 bases and 3 bases, there was a span of 14 bases. The CDR3 extends over 14 amino acids. In DNA, the CDR3 is TGTGCCAGCAGCGCCTCCGGAGGGGACACTGAAGCTTTCTTT. Protein: CASSASGGDTEAFF.

Many counts were recorded for this clonotype. The rearrangement uses TRBV7-6 and TRBJ2-7; 9 bases are shared with TRBD1. V lost 9 bases and J lost 0; bases outside the gene matches: 6. Germline V gene data show CDR1 as SGHVS and CDR2 as FNYEAQ. The CDR3 sequence is 14 residues long. CDR3 amino acids: CASQGTGSSYEQYF. CDR3 in DNA: TGTGCCAGTCAAGGGACAGGGAGCTCCTACGAGCAGTACTTC.

This clonotype came up many times. V gene TRBV24-1 combines with J gene TRBJ2-2; D possibly uses TRBD1 or TRBD2 (5 bases each). The CDR3 runs 15 residues. Germline V gene lookup returns CDR1 KGHDR and CDR2 SFDVKD. V dropped 3 bases and J dropped 3 bases, with 10 bases sitting between them. The CDR3: CATSDGTFDTGELFF. The CDR3 nucleotides are TGTGCCACCAGTGATGGGACGTTCGACACCGGGGAGCTGTTTTTT.

This clonotype was detected a few times. The rearrangement joins TRBV10-3 to TRBJ1-1; D may be TRBD1 (6 bases). The CDR3 sequence is 14 residues long. In germline, CDR1 is ENHRY, CDR2 SYGVKD. V was clipped by 6 bases and J by 0 bases, with 11 bases between them. The CDR3, as DNA: TGTGCCATCAGAGGGACAAGTTTGAACACTGAAGCTTTCTTT. This encodes CAIRGTSLNTEAFF.

This clonotype was recorded a few times. The chain combines TRBV20-1 with TRBJ2-5, with TRBD2 matching 7 bases. Trimming removed 5 bases from V and 0 bases from J; junction bases left unmatched: 6. This CDR3 region has 14 residues. The germline V gene has CDR1 DFQATT and CDR2 SNEGSKA (reference sequence). CDR3 DNA sequence: TGCAGTGCTCGGGGACTATTGTACCAAGAGACCCAGTACTTC. It specifies CSARGLLYQETQYF.

This clonotype was observed a few times. The genes are TRBV3-1 and TRBJ2-2; D possibly uses TRBD1 or TRBD2 (5 bases each). In germline, CDR1 is LGHDT, CDR2 YNNKEL (reference sequence). The CDR3 is made up of 14 amino acids. V was cut by 6 bases and J by 5 bases, with 13 bases left in between. CDR3: CASRRGEGTGELFF. For the CDR3, the DNA is TGTGCCAGCAGGAGGGGTGAGGGGACCGGGGAGCTGTTTTTT.

The chain couples TRBV20-1 to TRBJ1-6; D unresolved. This CDR3 is built from 14 residues. Germline CDR1 and CDR2: DFQATT and SNEGSKA (reference sequence). The V gene lost 6 bases and the J gene lost 5 bases, with 14 bases spanning the gap. The CDR3 loop reads CSASPGLDNSPLHF. CDR3 sequence (DNA): TGCAGTGCCTCCCCCGGGTTGGATAATTCACCCCTCCACTTT.

The V and J genes are TRBV6-1 and TRBJ1-2; D not resolved. This CDR3 has 10 amino acids. The ends were cut back, 4 bases at V and 7 bases at J, with 4 bases in the middle. Germline-derived CDR1 and CDR2 are MNHNS and SASEGT. The DNA of the CDR3 is TGTGCCAGCAGTGTGCGTGGCTACACCTTC. It encodes CASSVRGYTF.